The next 14 T cell receptor beta chains were all read from a single sample in a study of blood T cell repertoires in COVID-19. Only in-frame clones appear in the TCRdb table, and some are missing; sequencing was by immunoSEQ multiplex PCR. The sample has 75,000 to 85,000 clones; about 86% are singletons. The sample was peripheral blood. Receptor source: a human donor in a cohort sampled during active COVID-19.

J is TRBJ2-3 and V is TRBV24-1, with a weak D call TRBD2 (5 bases). The CDR3 totals 13 residues. V was trimmed by 6 bases and J by 5 bases, leaving 11 bases between them. Germline V gene sequence: CDR1 KGHDR, CDR2 SFDVKD. CDR3 in amino acids: CATSLYRGDTQYF. DNA of the CDR3: TGTGCCACCAGTCTTTACCGGGGAGATACGCAGTATTTT.

This chain joins TRBV5-6 and TRBJ2-3, with 9 bases fitting TRBD2. The trim removed 0 bases at V and 0 bases at J, leaving 2 bases unmatched. This CDR3 region has 16 residues. Germline CDR1 SGHDT, CDR2 YYEEEE. In nucleotides, the CDR3 is TGTGCCAGCAGCTTGGCAGGACTAGCGAGCACAGATACGCAGTATTTT. Its translation: CASSLAGLASTDTQYF.

In the case of this clone: The same CDR3 can be traced to other DNA sequences in this sample. In DNA form, the CDR3 reads TGTGCCAGCAGCTCGGGACAGGGCTATGGCTACACCTTC. Its protein product is CASSSGQGYGYTF. The chain carries TRBV7-2 and TRBJ1-2; 9 positions match TRBD1. This CDR3 contains 13 residues. Germline V CDR1 and CDR2: SGHTA, FQGNSA. V lost 4 bases and J lost 4; bases outside the gene matches: 1.

The chain has TRBV2 and TRBJ1-3, with a weak D call TRBD1 (6 bases). CDR3 length: 13 residues. The germline V gene encodes CDR1 SNHLY and CDR2 FYNNEI. V gave up 6 bases and J gave up 6 bases, with 12 bases separating them. CDR3 in DNA: TGTGCCAGCAGCCTACAGGGAACAAACACCATATATTTT. Translating gives CASSLQGTNTIYF.

CDR3 sequence reads: CASSQEQYEQYF. The CDR3 coding sequence is TGCGCCAGCAGCCAAGAACAATACGAGCAGTACTTC. The chain recombines TRBV5-1 with TRBJ2-7; D unresolved. This CDR3 has 12 residues. V lost 4 bases and J 4 bases, leaving 9 bases between the germline ends. The germline V gene has CDR1 SGHRS and CDR2 YFSETQ. Full variable domain (rest looked up from reference TRBV5-1 and TRBJ2-7): KAGVTQTPRYLIKTRGQQVTLSCSPISGHRSVSWYQQTPGQGLQFLFEYFSETQRNKGNFPGRFSGRQFSNSRSEMNVSTLELGDSALYLCASSQEQYEQYFGPGTRLTVT.

The chain links TRBV15 to TRBJ2-1; 8 bases are shared with TRBD1. The V gene end was trimmed by 0 bases and the J gene end by 3 bases; junction bases not matched to a gene: 1. The CDR3 sequence is 15 residues long. CDR1 is LNHNV and CDR2 is YYDKDF in the germline V gene (reference sequence). CDR3 DNA sequence: TGTGCCACCAGCAGAGAACAGGGGGTCTACAATGAGCAGTTCTTC. Amino acid sequence: CATSREQGVYNEQFF. The entire variable domain, with the rest obtained from reference TRBV15 and TRBJ2-1, is as follows: DAMVIQNPRYQVTQFGKPVTLSCSQTLNHNVMYWYQQKSSQAPKLLFHYYDKDFNNEADTPDNFQSRRPNTSFCFLDIRSPGLGDTAMYLCATSREQGVYNEQFFGPGTRLTVL.

This clone was seen more than once but under ten times. The CDR3 DNA reads TGTGCCAGTAGGACAGAAAATAATTCACCCCTCCACTTT. Amino acids: CASRTENNSPLHF. The V gene is TRBV3-1 (or the pseudogene TRBV3-2), the J gene TRBJ1-6; perhaps TRBD1 as D (6 bases). The V and J ends lost 9 bases and 5 bases respectively, with 11 bases between them. CDR1 is LGHDT and CDR2 is YNNKEL in the germline V gene (reference sequence). There are 13 residues in the CDR3.

The chain uses TRBV3-1 (or the pseudogene TRBV3-2) and TRBJ1-4; D gene ambiguous. CDR1 is LGHDT, CDR2 YNNKEL, per germline (reference sequence). V was clipped by 1 base and J by 8 bases, with 8 bases between them. The CDR3 extends over 13 amino acids. DNA for the CDR3: TGTGCCAGCAGCCAAGTAGGAGGGGAAAAACTGTTTTTT. Encoded protein: CASSQVGGEKLFF.

This chain connects TRBV10-3 to TRBJ2-1, with 8 bases matching TRBD1. This CDR3 region has 16 residues. V shed 1 base and J 3 bases; nucleotides not matched to a gene: 5. Germline assignment: CDR1 ENHRY and CDR2 SYGVKD. The CDR3, as DNA: TGTGCCATCAGTGAGTTGAGGACAGGGTTCTACAATGAGCAGTTCTTC. Amino acids: CAISELRTGFYNEQFF.

This clone was seen a handful of times. The chain links TRBV7-2 to TRBJ2-1, with D perhaps TRBD1 (7 bases). In germline, CDR1 is SGHTA, CDR2 FQGNSA. V was trimmed by 3 bases and J by 4 bases, leaving 13 bases between them. The CDR3 consists of 15 residues. CDR3 DNA: TGTGCCAGCAGCTTCCAGGGGGGTGGTTACAATGAGCAGTTCTTC. Translation gives CASSFQGGGYNEQFF.

This clone was picked up one time. The rearrangement joins TRBV5-4 to TRBJ2-7; 12 bases are a match to TRBD2. The CDR3 is 15 residues long. CDR1 SGHNT and CDR2 YYREEE come from the germline V gene (reference sequence). V was pared by 0 bases and J by 5 bases, with 3 bases of the junction left unmatched. The CDR3 is CASSLAGLAGHEQYF. The CDR3 bases are TGTGCCAGCAGCTTGGCCGGACTAGCGGGGCACGAGCAGTACTTC.

This clone was detected ten times or more. V usage is TRBV6-5 and J usage is TRBJ1-2; a possible D gene is TRBD1 (6 bases). Trimming removed 6 bases from V and 6 bases from J, with 17 bases in between. Germline CDR1 and CDR2: MNHEY and SVGAGI. The CDR3 contains 14 residues. Written as DNA, the CDR3 is TGTGCCAGCAGCGATCGGGGGGCTAAGAATGGCTACACCTTC. Its protein is CASSDRGAKNGYTF.

This clone was recorded only once. The chain combines TRBV2 with TRBJ1-5; D is unresolved. The CDR3 spans 12 residues. Trimming stripped 3 bases from V and 5 bases from J, with 5 bases between. Germline CDR1 is SNHLY and CDR2 is FYNNEI. The DNA of the CDR3 is TGTGCCAGCAGTGACCCAGATCAGCCCCAGCATTTT. Protein product: CASSDPDQPQHF.

The CDR3 DNA reads as TGTGCCAGCCACCCAGGGCGGACTACTAGTATAGGGGAGACCCAGTACTTC. It yields the protein CASHPGRTTSIGETQYF. V and J are TRBV19 and TRBJ2-5; the D gene is possibly TRBD2 (6 bases). Germline-derived CDR1 and CDR2 are LNHDA and SQIVND (reference sequence). The CDR3 runs 17 residues. Trimming pared 9 bases from V and 5 bases from J, leaving 28 bases between.